This T cell receptor (beta chain) was found in a study of blood T cells in healthy people across ages. The CDR3 runs to 15 residues. The V gene's germline CDR1 is SGDLS and CDR2 YYNGEE. V lost 0 bases to trimming and J lost 2 bases, with 12 bases between them. Next came a second PCR, run for about 6 to 12 cycles, which used a sample-barcoded 5' primer along with a J-beta primer mix. TCRdb analysed the 5' RACE reads with MiXCR anew, one entry per CDR3 protein. The sample lists some 1,800,000 distinct CDR3 sequences; around 40% were seen once. The V and J genes are TRBV9 and TRBJ2-7; D uncertain. The receptor's source is a human donor in good health. Sequencing was performed on blood. The CDR3 DNA is TGTGCCAGCAGCGTAGCCCCATCCCCACCCTACGAGCAGTACTTC. The encoded protein is CASSVAPSPPYEQYF. Looking up the rest from reference TRBV9 and TRBJ2-7 gives the full variable domain: DSGVTQTPKHLITATGQRVTLRCSPRSGDLSVYWYQQSLDQGLQFLIQYYNGEERAKGNILERFSAQQFPDLHSELNLSSLELGDSALYFCASSVAPSPPYEQYFGPGTRLTVT.